The 20 T cell receptor beta chains below all came from one sample that was sequenced in a study of shared clonotypes between healthy human individuals. Sequencing was performed with immunoSEQ multiplex PCR; in TCRdb, only in-frame clones are kept and a portion is missing. Counted here are some 2,500,000 clones, 92% occurring once; the ten biggest clones make up 0.37%. Source material: naive CD4+ T cells from PBMCs. Subset noted: CD45RA+ positively selected. All receptors come from a man between 18 and 35 years old in good health. Some clones in this sample may be carry-over from other donors' samples.

The chain joins TRBV7-9 to TRBJ1-4; a possible D gene is TRBD1 (5 bases). Deletions cut 0 bases from V and 8 bases from J, with 13 bases between. This CDR3 spans 15 amino acids. Germline V gene data show CDR1 as SEHNR and CDR2 as FQNEAQ (reference sequence). The CDR3 loop reads CASSLAGGPREKLFF. In DNA form, the CDR3 reads TGTGCCAGCAGCTTAGCGGGGGGACCCCGGGAAAAACTGTTTTTT.

The chain joins TRBV23-1 to TRBJ2-7; D may match TRBD1 or TRBD2 (5 bases each). TRBV23-1 is given ORF status, its function remaining uncertain. This CDR3 region has 13 residues. V lost 8 bases, J lost 2 bases, and 13 bases lay in between. CDR3 in amino acids: CASPRGRAYEQYF. Here the CDR3 DNA reads TGCGCCAGCCCCCGGGGCAGAGCCTACGAGCAGTACTTC.

The chain joins TRBV7-3 to TRBJ2-5, with no clear D. With 5 bases removed from V and 5 bases from J, the gap between germline ends came to 12 bases. The germline V gene encodes CDR1 SGHTA and CDR2 FQGTGA. The CDR3 covers 13 residues. The CDR3 here is CASSDGRRETQYF. In nucleotides, the CDR3 is TGTGCCAGCAGCGACGGGCGTAGGGAGACCCAGTACTTC.

The chain carries TRBV7-3 and TRBJ1-1; D is unresolved. Deletions cut 5 bases from V and 8 bases from J, with 12 bases between. The CDR3 spans 12 residues. The V gene's germline CDR1 is SGHTA and CDR2 FQGTGA. The CDR3 DNA sequence: TGTGCCAGCAGCATGGGAGGGCCCGAAGCTTTCTTT. Translating gives CASSMGGPEAFF.

The chain combines TRBV11-2 with TRBJ2-3; D unresolved. Germline V lookup: CDR1 SGHAT, CDR2 FQNNGV. The germline V and J ends were trimmed by 1 base and 9 bases, with 14 bases remaining between them. CDR3 length: 14 amino acids. Here the CDR3 DNA reads TGTGCCAGCAGCTTAGCCCATCGGGTAGGCACGCAGTATTTT. This gives the protein CASSLAHRVGTQYF.

The rearrangement joins TRBV5-1 to TRBJ1-2, with D uncertain. CDR3 size: 15 residues. V lost 3 bases and J 2 bases, leaving 14 bases between the germline ends. Germline V gene sequence: CDR1 SGHRS, CDR2 YFSETQ. CDR3 DNA: TGCGCCAGCAGCTCAAGGACGGACGCGAACTATGGCTACACCTTC. It encodes CASSSRTDANYGYTF.

The V and J genes are TRBV5-4 and TRBJ1-2, with D perhaps TRBD1 (5 bases). The CDR3 loop spans 16 amino acids. The V gene's germline CDR1 is SGHNT and CDR2 YYREEE (reference sequence). V was shortened by 0 bases and J by 6 bases, with 18 bases between the two germline ends. CDR3 in amino acids: CASSLGTQSGIDGYTF. DNA for the CDR3: TGTGCCAGCAGCTTGGGGACACAATCCGGTATAGATGGCTACACCTTC.

The CDR3 sequence: CASSSHPTGGNTIYF. The CDR3 nucleotides are TGTGCCAGCAGCTCCCATCCGACAGGAGGAAACACCATATATTTT. This chain links TRBV9 with TRBJ1-3; maybe TRBD1 (6 bases). The CDR3 contains 15 residues. Germline loops: CDR1 SGDLS, CDR2 YYNGEE. V was trimmed by 4 bases and J by 4 bases, leaving 15 bases between them.

About this clone: Other DNA sequences in this specimen translate into the identical CDR3. This chain joins TRBV6-1 and TRBJ1-2, with D perhaps TRBD1 (6 bases). Trimming cost V 4 bases and J 4 bases, with 7 bases left between them. Germline V lookup: CDR1 MNHNS, CDR2 SASEGT. The CDR3 runs to 12 residues. The CDR3 coding sequence is TGTGCCAGCAGTGTACAGGGCTATGGCTACACCTTC. Protein product: CASSVQGYGYTF.

Comment on this clone: Other nucleotide sequences from this sample produce the same CDR3. This chain joins TRBV7-2 and TRBJ2-1; TRBD2 agrees at 7 bases. The V segment lost 1 base and the J segment 10 bases; nucleotides outside the gene matches: 7. CDR1 is SGHTA, CDR2 FQGNSA, per germline. This CDR3 region has 14 residues. The CDR3 here is CASSLGLSGNEQFF. Written as DNA, the CDR3 is TGTGCCAGCAGCTTAGGGCTAAGCGGGAACGAGCAGTTCTTC.

The rearrangement joins TRBV29-1 to TRBJ2-4, with TRBD1 identical over 8 bases. V lost 4 bases to trimming and J lost 8 bases; unmatched junction nucleotides: 4. The V gene's germline CDR1 is SQVTM and CDR2 ANQGSEA. The CDR3 is made up of 12 amino acids. CDR3 residues: CSVAQGADIQYF. The DNA for the CDR3 is TGCAGCGTTGCTCAGGGGGCGGACATTCAGTACTTC.

This clone was recorded only once. The chain joins TRBV19 to TRBJ2-5, with TRBD2 identical over 10 bases. Germline loops: CDR1 LNHDA, CDR2 SQIVND (reference sequence). CDR3 length equals 18 residues. V trimming: 7 bases; J trimming: 7 bases; junction bases outside the gene matches: 21. This CDR3 is CASTPTGHPLAGLGTQYF. In nucleotides, the CDR3 is TGTGCCAGTACACCAACGGGACACCCACTAGCGGGACTTGGGACCCAGTACTTC.

V gene TRBV28 combines with J gene TRBJ2-7, with D possibly matching TRBD2 (5 bases). V was pared by 2 bases and J by 4 bases, with 18 bases between. The CDR3 extends over 16 amino acids. Germline CDR1 reads MDHEN; CDR2 reads SYDVKM. The CDR3 bases are TGTGCCAGCAGTTTAATCCGGGCAGAAAGGAGGTACGAGCAGTACTTC. It is translated as CASSLIRAERRYEQYF.

The chain has TRBV6-1 and TRBJ2-2, with TRBD2 as a possible D gene (6 bases). The CDR3 is 13 residues long. V lost 2 bases to trimming and J lost 7 bases, with 8 bases between them. Germline V gene sequence: CDR1 MNHNS, CDR2 SASEGT. For the CDR3, the DNA is TGTGCCAGCAGTGAACCCGGGGGCGGGGAGCTGTTTTTT. Encoded protein: CASSEPGGGELFF.

The CDR3 protein is CASSLSIPGRSGYTF. The CDR3 coding sequence is TGTGCCAGCAGTTTATCGATTCCGGGACGGTCTGGCTACACCTTC. This sequence joins TRBV27 and TRBJ1-2; weak D call: TRBD1 (5 bases). CDR1 is MNHEY and CDR2 is SMNVEV in the germline V gene (reference sequence). The CDR3 is 15 amino acids. Deletions cut 0 bases from V and 7 bases from J, with 15 bases between.

The CDR3 region is CASSMSPPPQPQHF. CDR3 nucleotides: TGTGCCAGTAGTATGTCCCCCCCACCTCAGCCCCAGCATTTT. The chain links TRBV19 to TRBJ1-5; no clear D. CDR1 and CDR2 (germline): LNHDA, SQIVND (reference sequence). This CDR3 comprises 14 residues. Trimming stripped 3 bases from V and 6 bases from J, with 12 bases between.

As to this clone: This same CDR3 is encoded by further DNA sequences in the sample. This chain connects TRBV30 to TRBJ1-5, with TRBD1 matching over 7 bases. From germline, CDR1 is GTSNPN and CDR2 SVGIG (reference sequence). This CDR3 comprises 13 residues. With 3 bases clipped from V and 4 bases from J, the junction kept 3 bases outside the gene matches. The CDR3 sequence: CAWSPGQNQPQHF. DNA of the CDR3: TGTGCCTGGAGCCCGGGACAGAATCAGCCCCAGCATTTT.

The chain links TRBV25-1 to TRBJ2-3; D is tentatively TRBD1 or TRBD2 (5 bases each). The length of the CDR3 is 13 residues. V lost 5 bases, J lost 6 bases, and 12 bases lay in between. The germline V gene has CDR1 MGHDK and CDR2 SYGVNS. The CDR3 DNA is TGTGCCAGCAGTCTCGGGGCTATGGATACGCAGTATTTT. It specifies CASSLGAMDTQYF.

This clone was observed once. The V and J genes are TRBV7-9 and TRBJ2-5; 9 positions agree with TRBD1. Trimming at V came to 1 base and at J to 5 bases, leaving 5 bases not matched to a gene. Germline V gene data show CDR1 as SEHNR and CDR2 as FQNEAQ (reference sequence). CDR3 length equals 15 residues. CDR3 region: CASSLDRGREETQYF. As DNA, the CDR3 is TGTGCCAGCAGCTTAGACAGGGGGCGCGAGGAGACCCAGTACTTC.

The rearrangement joins TRBV7-2 to TRBJ2-2; 7 bases align to TRBD2. CDR3 length: 15 amino acids. Germline V lookup: CDR1 SGHTA, CDR2 FQGNSA. Trimming removed 3 bases from V and 1 base from J; junction bases left unmatched: 2. The CDR3, as DNA: TGTGCCAGCAGCTTTCGCGGGGGGAACACCGGGGAGCTGTTTTTT. This translates into CASSFRGGNTGELFF.